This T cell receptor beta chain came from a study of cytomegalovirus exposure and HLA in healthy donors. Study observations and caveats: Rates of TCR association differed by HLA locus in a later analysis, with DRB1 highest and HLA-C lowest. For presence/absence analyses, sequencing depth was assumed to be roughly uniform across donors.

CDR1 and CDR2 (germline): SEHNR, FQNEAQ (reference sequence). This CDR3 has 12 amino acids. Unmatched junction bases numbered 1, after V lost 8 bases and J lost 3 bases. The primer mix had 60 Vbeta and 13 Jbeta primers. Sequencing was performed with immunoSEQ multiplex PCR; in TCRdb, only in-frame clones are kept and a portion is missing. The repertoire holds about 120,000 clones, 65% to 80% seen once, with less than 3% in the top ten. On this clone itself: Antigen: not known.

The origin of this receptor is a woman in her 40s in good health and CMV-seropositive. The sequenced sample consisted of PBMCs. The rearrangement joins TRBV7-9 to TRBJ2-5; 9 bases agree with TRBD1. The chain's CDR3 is CASRTGEETQYF. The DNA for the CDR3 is TGTGCCAGCCGGACAGGGGAAGAGACCCAGTACTTC.